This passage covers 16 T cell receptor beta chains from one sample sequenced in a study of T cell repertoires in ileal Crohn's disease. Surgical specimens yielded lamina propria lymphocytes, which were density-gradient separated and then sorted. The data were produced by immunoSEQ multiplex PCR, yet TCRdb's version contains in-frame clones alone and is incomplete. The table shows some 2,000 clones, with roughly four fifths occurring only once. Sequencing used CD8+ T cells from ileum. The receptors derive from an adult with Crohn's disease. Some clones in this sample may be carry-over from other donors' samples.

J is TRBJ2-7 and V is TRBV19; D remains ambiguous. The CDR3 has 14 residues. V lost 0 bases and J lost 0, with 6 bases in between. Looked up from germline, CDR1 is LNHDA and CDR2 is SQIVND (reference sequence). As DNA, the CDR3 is TGTGCCAGTAGTATAGACGATAGCTCCTACGAGCAGTACTTC. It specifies CASSIDDSSYEQYF.

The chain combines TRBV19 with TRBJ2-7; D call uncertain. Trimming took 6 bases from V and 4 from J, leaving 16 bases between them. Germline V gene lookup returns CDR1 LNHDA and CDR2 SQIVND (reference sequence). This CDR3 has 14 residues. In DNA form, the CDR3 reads TGTGCCAGTAGCTCCCATGTAACCGAGTACGAGCAGTACTTC. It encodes CASSSHVTEYEQYF.

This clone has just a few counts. The CDR3 sequence is CASSQERTLNYGYTF. CDR3 bases: TGCGCCAGCAGCCAAGAACGGACACTTAACTATGGCTACACCTTC. The rearrangement joins TRBV4-3 to TRBJ1-2; perhaps TRBD1 as D (5 bases). The CDR3 is 15 amino acids. Trimming pared 0 bases from V and 1 base from J, leaving 9 bases between. In germline, CDR1 is LGHNA, CDR2 YSLEER.

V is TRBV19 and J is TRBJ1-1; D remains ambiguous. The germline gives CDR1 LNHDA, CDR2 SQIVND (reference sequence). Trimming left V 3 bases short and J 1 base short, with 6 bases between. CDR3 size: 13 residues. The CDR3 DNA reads TGTGCCAGTAGTATTACCAGGAACACTGAAGCTTTCTTT. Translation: CASSITRNTEAFF.

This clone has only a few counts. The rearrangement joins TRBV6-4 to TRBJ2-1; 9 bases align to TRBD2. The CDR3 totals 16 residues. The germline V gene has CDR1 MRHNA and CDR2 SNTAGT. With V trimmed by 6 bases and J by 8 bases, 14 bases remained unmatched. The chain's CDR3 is CASRMFSGGTKDEQFF. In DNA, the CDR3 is TGTGCCAGCAGAATGTTTAGCGGGGGTACAAAGGATGAGCAGTTCTTC.

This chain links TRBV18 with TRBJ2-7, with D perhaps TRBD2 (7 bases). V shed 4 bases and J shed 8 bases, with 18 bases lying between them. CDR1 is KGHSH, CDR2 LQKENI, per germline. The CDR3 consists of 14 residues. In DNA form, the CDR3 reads TGTGCCAGCTCACTAGGACTAGGGGGAAGAAAGCAGTACTTC. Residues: CASSLGLGGRKQYF.

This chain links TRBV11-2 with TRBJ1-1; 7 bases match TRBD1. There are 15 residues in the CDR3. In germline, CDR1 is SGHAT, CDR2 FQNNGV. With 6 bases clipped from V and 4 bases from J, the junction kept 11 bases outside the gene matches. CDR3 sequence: CASRLGQAEGTEAFF. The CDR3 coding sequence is TGTGCCAGCAGACTCGGACAGGCGGAAGGCACTGAAGCTTTCTTT.

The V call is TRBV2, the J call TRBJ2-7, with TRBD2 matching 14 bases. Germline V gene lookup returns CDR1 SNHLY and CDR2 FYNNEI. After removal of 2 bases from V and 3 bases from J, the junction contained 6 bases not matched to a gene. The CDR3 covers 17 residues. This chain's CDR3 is CASSEKLGLAGVYEQYF. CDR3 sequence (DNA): TGTGCCAGCAGTGAAAAATTGGGACTAGCGGGAGTCTACGAGCAGTACTTC.

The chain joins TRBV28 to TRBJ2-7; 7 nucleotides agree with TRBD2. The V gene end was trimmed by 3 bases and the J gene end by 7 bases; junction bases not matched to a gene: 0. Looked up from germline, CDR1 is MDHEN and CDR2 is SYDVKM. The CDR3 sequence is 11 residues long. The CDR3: CASSFGGEQYF. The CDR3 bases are TGTGCCAGCAGTTTCGGGGGGGAGCAGTACTTC.

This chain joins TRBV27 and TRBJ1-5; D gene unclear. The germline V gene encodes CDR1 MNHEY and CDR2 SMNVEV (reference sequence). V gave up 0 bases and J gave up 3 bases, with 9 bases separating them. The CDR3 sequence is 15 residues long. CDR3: CASSLSSPTNQPQHF. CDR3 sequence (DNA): TGTGCCAGCAGTTTATCGAGTCCTACCAATCAGCCCCAGCATTTT.

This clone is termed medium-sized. The chain's CDR3 is CASSPSGGVLDYEQYF. The CDR3 coding sequence is TGTGCCAGCAGCCCCTCTGGCGGGGTTTTGGACTACGAGCAGTACTTC. The chain links TRBV9 to TRBJ2-7; TRBD2 might be the D (6 bases). Trimming removed 4 bases at V and 3 bases at J, with 20 bases between. The germline V gene has CDR1 SGDLS and CDR2 YYNGEE. This CDR3 region has 16 residues.

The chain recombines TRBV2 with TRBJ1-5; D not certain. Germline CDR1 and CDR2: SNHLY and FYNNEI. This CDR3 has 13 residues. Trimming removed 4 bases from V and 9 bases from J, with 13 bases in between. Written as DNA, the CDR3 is TGTGCCAGCAGTGGAGGTGTCCGGATGCCCCAGCATTTT. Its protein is CASSGGVRMPQHF.

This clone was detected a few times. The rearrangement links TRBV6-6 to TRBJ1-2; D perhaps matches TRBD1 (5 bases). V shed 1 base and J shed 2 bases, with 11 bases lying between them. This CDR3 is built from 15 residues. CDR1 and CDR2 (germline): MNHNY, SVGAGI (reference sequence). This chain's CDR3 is CASSYLGDRNYGYTF. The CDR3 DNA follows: TGTGCCAGCAGTTACTTGGGTGACAGAAACTATGGCTACACCTTC.

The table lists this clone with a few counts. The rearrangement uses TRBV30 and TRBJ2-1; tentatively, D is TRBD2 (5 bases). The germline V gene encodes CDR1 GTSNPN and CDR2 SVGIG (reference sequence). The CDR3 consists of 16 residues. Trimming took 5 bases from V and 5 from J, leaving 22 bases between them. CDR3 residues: CAWAGGVLALDNEQFF. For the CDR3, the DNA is TGTGCCTGGGCAGGAGGTGTTCTGGCTTTAGACAATGAGCAGTTCTTC.

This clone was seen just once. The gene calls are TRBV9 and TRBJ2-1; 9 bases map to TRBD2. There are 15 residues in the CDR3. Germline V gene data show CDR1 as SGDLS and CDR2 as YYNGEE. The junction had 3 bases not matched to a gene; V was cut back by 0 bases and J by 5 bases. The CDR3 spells CASSVETSGNNEQFF. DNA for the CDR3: TGTGCCAGCAGCGTAGAGACTAGCGGTAACAATGAGCAGTTCTTC.

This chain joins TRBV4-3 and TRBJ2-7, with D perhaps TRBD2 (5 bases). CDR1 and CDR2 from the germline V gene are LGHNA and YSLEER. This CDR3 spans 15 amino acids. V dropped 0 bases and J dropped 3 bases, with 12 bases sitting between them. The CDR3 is CASSQERGGFYEQYF. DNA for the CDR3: TGCGCCAGCAGCCAAGAACGGGGTGGCTTCTACGAGCAGTACTTC.